This paragraph reports one T cell receptor (beta chain). Its antigen remains unknown. V shed 0 bases, J shed 0 bases, and the junction held 1 base outside the gene matches. CDR3 length: 16 residues. The V gene's germline CDR1 is SGHDT and CDR2 YYEEEE. This sample stems from a study of T cell repertoires in aging, cancer and after chemotherapy. Peripheral blood genomic DNA, not sorted cells or RNA, was the template. A mixed TRB-A/B primer pool amplified rearranged TRB by multiplex touch-down PCR. TCRdb processed the multiplex PCR reads anew with MiXCR; each CDR3 protein has one entry. Here the sample spans 6,000 to 6,500 distinct CDR3 sequences, less than 40% being singletons. Points from the study as a whole: Loss of evenness, beyond lost richness, contributed to age-related TCR diversity decline in cancer patients.

Sequencing was performed on blood. The chain has TRBV5-6 and TRBJ2-2; 8 positions agree with TRBD2. This clonotype originated in a human donor with a blood cancer. The CDR3 region has the DNA TGTGCCAGCAGCTTGGGACTAGCGACGAACACCGGGGAGCTGTTTTTT. It is translated as CASSLGLATNTGELFF.